The 29 T cell receptor beta chains presented below share a single source sample, sequenced in a study of STAT3 mutations in large granular lymphocyte leukemia. Study-level results: In T-cell large granular lymphocyte leukemia, about half of patients showed multiple immunodominant subclonotypes.

These receptors lack a known antigen. Data came from immunoSEQ multiplex PCR; TCRdb stores just in-frame clones and leaves some out. The sample has around 12,000 clones, over 70% seen once. The sequenced material came from peripheral blood mononuclear cells. The source of these receptors is a man aged 60-69 years with T-cell large granular lymphocyte leukemia. Some clones in this sample may be carry-over from other donors' samples.

The rearrangement joins TRBV29-1 to TRBJ2-1, with 8 bases that match TRBD1. In germline, CDR1 is SQVTM, CDR2 ANQGSEA. The junction had 5 bases not matched to a gene; V was cut back by 7 bases and J by 3 bases. The CDR3 has 13 residues. CDR3 sequence: CSGGQGRYNEQFF. CDR3 nucleotides: TGCAGCGGAGGACAGGGCCGCTACAATGAGCAGTTCTTC.

Here the CDR3 reads CAWSKGADYGYTF. In DNA form, the CDR3 reads TGTGCCTGGAGCAAGGGGGCGGACTATGGCTACACCTTC. The J gene is TRBJ1-2, the V gene TRBV30; 7 nucleotides line up with TRBD1. CDR1 is GTSNPN and CDR2 is SVGIG in the germline V gene (reference sequence). The J segment lost 3 bases and the V segment lost 3 bases, leaving 4 bases of the junction unmatched. The CDR3 runs to 13 residues.

V is TRBV10-2 and J is TRBJ2-7, with 9 bases fitting TRBD2. V gave up 6 bases and J gave up 0 bases; unmatched junction bases: 3. The germline V gene encodes CDR1 WSHSY and CDR2 SAAADI. CDR3 length: 14 residues. The CDR3 DNA follows: TGCGCCAGCAGGAGGACTAGCGACTCCTACGAGCAGTACTTC. Protein: CASRRTSDSYEQYF.

The CDR3 loop is CASSQDRLPPQYF. Here the CDR3 DNA reads TGCGCCAGCAGCCAAGACCGACTACCCCCGCAGTATTTT. The chain couples TRBV4-3 to TRBJ2-3, with D possibly matching TRBD2 (5 bases). The V and J ends lost 0 bases and 10 bases respectively, with 11 bases between them. The CDR3 runs to 13 residues. Germline assignment: CDR1 LGHNA and CDR2 YSLEER.

Notes on this clone: An end of the junction does not agree with germline; a read error may underlie this. The chain recombines TRBV7-7 with TRBJ2-5; D is ambiguous. There are 13 residues in the CDR3. The germline V gene has CDR1 SSHAT and CDR2 FNYEAQ (reference sequence). The DNA of the CDR3 is TGTGCTAGCAGCCCCGGATTGCAAGAGACCCAGTACTTC. Its protein is CASSPGLQETQYF.

The chain employs TRBV30 and TRBJ1-2; D is perhaps TRBD1 (6 bases). Trimming pared 0 bases from V and 4 bases from J, leaving 9 bases between. CDR3 size: 13 residues. The germline gives CDR1 GTSNPN, CDR2 SVGIG (reference sequence). The CDR3: CAWSVRQVYGYTF. DNA for the CDR3: TGTGCCTGGAGTGTGCGACAGGTCTATGGCTACACCTTC.

Written as DNA, the CDR3 is TGTGCCAGCAACCGGAGGGGAGGGTCCTACAATGAGCAGTTCTTC. It yields the protein CASNRRGGSYNEQFF. V gene TRBV9 combines with J gene TRBJ2-1, with 7 positions matching TRBD2. Trimming removed 6 bases from V and 1 base from J; junction bases left unmatched: 7. The CDR3 consists of 15 residues. The V gene's germline CDR1 is SGDLS and CDR2 YYNGEE.

This chain uses TRBV18 with TRBJ2-5; D remains unclear. The length of the CDR3 is 13 residues. Germline V gene data show CDR1 as KGHSH and CDR2 as LQKENI. With 5 bases removed from V and 5 bases from J, the gap between germline ends came to 12 bases. CDR3 sequence: CASSYQTGETQYF. CDR3 bases: TGTGCCAGCTCATACCAGACCGGGGAGACCCAGTACTTC.

The chain uses TRBV12-5 and TRBJ2-1; D is unresolved. Germline-derived CDR1 and CDR2 are LGHNT and FRNRAP. The CDR3 contains 11 residues. V shed 3 bases and J shed 6 bases, with 3 bases lying between them. The CDR3 sequence: CASGFSNEQFF. The CDR3 DNA reads TGTGCTAGTGGTTTCTCCAATGAGCAGTTCTTC.

The chain is built from TRBV5-1 and TRBJ2-5; 8 nucleotides agree with TRBD1. V trimming: 0 bases; J trimming: 5 bases; junction bases outside the gene matches: 9. The germline V gene has CDR1 SGHRS and CDR2 YFSETQ. The CDR3 totals 16 residues. The CDR3 sequence: CASSLAGTGGSETQYF. The CDR3 coding sequence is TGCGCCAGCAGCTTGGCCGGGACAGGAGGGTCGGAGACCCAGTACTTC.

The J gene is TRBJ2-1, the V gene TRBV29-1; 8 positions match TRBD2. Looked up from germline, CDR1 is SQVTM and CDR2 is ANQGSEA. The CDR3 spans 15 residues. V trimming: 6 bases; J trimming: 2 bases; junction bases outside the gene matches: 9. The CDR3 nucleotides are TGCAGCGTCGCTCCGGGACTAGGAACCTACAATGAGCAGTTCTTC. Its protein product is CSVAPGLGTYNEQFF.

The rearrangement uses TRBV29-1 and TRBJ2-1; 7 bases map to TRBD1. The CDR3 runs to 11 residues. J gave up 9 bases and V 7 bases, and 6 bases lay outside the gene matches. Per germline, CDR1 SQVTM and CDR2 ANQGSEA. The CDR3 coding sequence is TGCAGCGGACAGGGTAGGGGTGAGCAGTTCTTC. Protein product: CSGQGRGEQFF.

This clone was found a few times. The chain recombines TRBV19 with TRBJ1-2; the D is unclear. The germline gives CDR1 LNHDA, CDR2 SQIVND (reference sequence). The V end was cut by 5 bases, the J end by 3 bases, with 13 bases between. The length of the CDR3 is 14 residues. The CDR3 protein is CASSLGGSDYGYTF. CDR3 in DNA: TGTGCCAGTAGTCTAGGAGGGTCCGACTATGGCTACACCTTC.

This clone was observed a single time. V usage is TRBV27 and J usage is TRBJ1-5; no clear D. Germline V gene lookup returns CDR1 MNHEY and CDR2 SMNVEV (reference sequence). The CDR3 consists of 11 residues. V was trimmed by 11 bases and J by 2 bases, leaving 7 bases between them. The CDR3 coding sequence is TGTGCCCCCGGCGGCAATCAGCCCCAGCATTTT. It yields the protein CAPGGNQPQHF.

V and J are TRBV29-1 and TRBJ2-2; D gene uncertain. CDR1 and CDR2 (germline): SQVTM, ANQGSEA. V lost 7 bases and J lost 4, with 10 bases in between. The CDR3 is 12 amino acids. The CDR3 sequence: CSGFGSTGELFF. The CDR3 bases are TGCAGCGGCTTCGGTTCCACCGGGGAGCTGTTTTTT.

This clone appeared a single time. The chain links TRBV18 to TRBJ2-7, with D perhaps matching TRBD2 (6 bases). Germline values: CDR1 KGHSH, CDR2 LQKENI. V was trimmed by 7 bases and J by 0 bases, leaving 13 bases between them. This CDR3 region has 14 residues. The CDR3 loop is CASLRPGGSYEQYF. The CDR3 nucleotides are TGTGCCAGCTTACGTCCCGGGGGCTCCTACGAGCAGTACTTC.

This clone was observed a handful of times. The V call is TRBV27, the J call TRBJ2-7, with 9 positions matching TRBD2. The trim removed 5 bases at V and 6 bases at J, leaving 5 bases unmatched. The CDR3 has 13 amino acids. The germline V gene has CDR1 MNHEY and CDR2 SMNVEV (reference sequence). The CDR3 DNA reads TGTGCCAGCAGTCTTAGCGGGAGTCCCGAGCAGTACTTC. Its translation is CASSLSGSPEQYF.

This clone occurred a few times. V gene TRBV13 combines with J gene TRBJ2-5, with 8 bases identical to TRBD1. The trim removed 5 bases at V and 7 bases at J, leaving 6 bases unmatched. The length of the CDR3 is 13 residues. Germline CDR1 reads PRHDT; CDR2 reads FYEKMQ (reference sequence). CDR3 in DNA: TGTGCCAGCAGCCTCAGGGGGCGCGGGACCCAGTACTTC. It encodes CASSLRGRGTQYF.

This clone has just one count. The gene calls are TRBV7-9 and TRBJ2-7; D is possibly TRBD1 (5 bases). Trimming shortened V by 8 bases and J by 3 bases, and 14 bases separated the two germline ends. Germline values: CDR1 SEHNR, CDR2 FQNEAQ (reference sequence). This CDR3 is built from 13 residues. In nucleotides, the CDR3 is TGTGCCAGCGCGAGTCCAGGGTTCTACGAGCAGTACTTC. Translation gives CASASPGFYEQYF.

The chain combines TRBV27 with TRBJ1-4; D gene uncertain. The CDR3 extends over 14 amino acids. With 4 bases removed from V and 7 bases from J, the gap between germline ends came to 13 bases. From germline, CDR1 is MNHEY and CDR2 SMNVEV (reference sequence). The CDR3 is CASSSRGYGEKLFF. The CDR3 DNA is TGTGCCAGCAGTTCCCGGGGATATGGTGAAAAACTGTTTTTT.

The chain couples TRBV27 to TRBJ2-7; no clear D gene. This CDR3 has 15 amino acids. The germline V gene encodes CDR1 MNHEY and CDR2 SMNVEV (reference sequence). V lost 2 bases, J lost 7 bases, and 18 bases lay in between. CDR3 region: CASSLEGISPYEQYF. CDR3 DNA sequence: TGTGCCAGCAGTTTAGAAGGGATCAGCCCGTATGAGCAGTACTTC.

CDR3 in amino acids: CASSQGAGAQTYEQYF. The CDR3 DNA reads TGCGCCAGCAGCCAAGGAGCGGGAGCACAGACCTACGAGCAGTACTTC. J is TRBJ2-7 and V is TRBV4-3; 8 nucleotides match TRBD2. The CDR3 is 16 residues long. CDR1 LGHNA and CDR2 YSLEER come from the germline V gene. Unmatched junction bases numbered 7, after V lost 1 base and J lost 2 bases.

The gene calls are TRBV14 and TRBJ2-2, with D tentatively TRBD2 (5 bases). V was cut by 0 bases and J by 5 bases, with 19 bases left in between. Germline CDR1 SGHDN, CDR2 FVKESK. The CDR3 runs 18 residues. The DNA for the CDR3 is TGTGCCAGCAGCCAAGATCCCTTCCCCCATACTAGTACCGGGGAGCTGTTTTTT. Its protein product is CASSQDPFPHTSTGELFF. Together with reference TRBV14 and TRBJ2-2, the CDR3 gives the full variable domain: EAGVTQFPSHSVIEKGQTVTLRCDPISGHDNLYWYRRVMGKEIKFLLHFVKESKQDESGMPNNRFLAERTGGTYSTLKVQPAELEDSGVYFCASSQDPFPHTSTGELFFGEGSRLTVL.

This clone was observed once. The chain couples TRBV7-2 to TRBJ2-3; TRBD2 is a possible D gene (6 bases). Trimming took off 7 bases at V and 5 bases at J, with 16 bases between the two ends. The CDR3 is made up of 14 amino acids. Per germline, CDR1 SGHTA and CDR2 FQGNSA. This CDR3 reads CASTIGGALDTQYF. The CDR3 coding sequence is TGTGCCAGCACCATCGGAGGGGCCCTAGATACGCAGTATTTT.

V usage is TRBV13 and J usage is TRBJ2-1; D not certain. Between the trimmed V and J ends, which lost 9 bases and 8 bases, there was a span of 14 bases. The germline V gene encodes CDR1 PRHDT and CDR2 FYEKMQ (reference sequence). The CDR3 runs 12 residues. CDR3 in amino acids: CASSNRRDEQFF. The CDR3 DNA reads TGTGCCAGTTCTAATCGCCGCGATGAGCAGTTCTTC.

The chain couples TRBV6-1 to TRBJ2-3; D call uncertain. There are 16 residues in the CDR3. Germline assignment: CDR1 MNHNS and CDR2 SASEGT. V lost 1 base, J lost 1 base, and 12 bases lay in between. CDR3 in amino acids: CASSEESDWRTDTQYF. In nucleotides, the CDR3 is TGTGCCAGCAGTGAAGAGTCGGATTGGCGCACAGATACGCAGTATTTT.

The V and J genes are TRBV7-2 and TRBJ2-3; 9 bases are shared with TRBD2. V was pared by 1 base and J by 1 base, with 3 bases of the junction left unmatched. CDR1 is SGHTA, CDR2 FQGNSA, per germline. The CDR3 totals 16 residues. The CDR3 region has the DNA TGTGCCAGCAGCTTAGTAGCTAGCGGGGGCACAGATACGCAGTATTTT. Its translation: CASSLVASGGTDTQYF.

This clone was found once. The V call is TRBV6-5, the J call TRBJ2-2; D is perhaps TRBD1 or TRBD2 (6 bases each). Trimming stripped 10 bases from V and 6 bases from J, with 18 bases between. CDR3 size: 14 residues. Germline V gene lookup returns CDR1 MNHEY and CDR2 SVGAGI. In DNA form, the CDR3 reads TGTGCCACGGAGGGCGGGACAAGGTCCGGGGAGCTGTTTTTT. The encoded protein is CATEGGTRSGELFF.

The J gene is TRBJ2-5, the V gene TRBV18; D is uncertain. This CDR3 is 14 amino acids long. V lost 3 bases and J 5 bases, leaving 13 bases between the germline ends. Per the germline V gene, CDR1 is KGHSH and CDR2 is LQKENI. The CDR3 region has the DNA TGTGCCAGCTCACCCACTTTAACAAGGGAGACCCAGTACTTC. Protein product: CASSPTLTRETQYF.